This T cell receptor beta chain originates from a study of neurological immune-mediated disorders. Study observations and caveats: The absence of any CDR3 amino acid sequence shared by expanded clones across subjects suggests that repertoires were private in all groups.

This clonotype has a count of ten or more. Its specificity is not known. cDNA synthesis was performed by 5'RACE with 10-nucleotide random UMIs. The yield of each sequencing run was over 170 million TCR-beta sequences from 15-18 subjects. TCRdb used MiXCR to reprocess the 5' RACE reads, holding one entry per CDR3 protein. Of under 65,000 distinct CDR3 sequences listed, 24% are singletons. Time point meaning: technical triplicate 2. Where libraries were unsorted, they were derived from 2 million PBMCs stored at -80 degrees C. CDR1 is MGHDK, CDR2 SYGVNS, per germline. This CDR3 comprises 15 residues. The ends lost 3 bases at V and 0 bases at J; junction bases unmatched: 5.

The receptor was isolated from a man aged 60 to 75 with HTLV-1-associated myelopathy (HAM/TSP). The gene calls are TRBV25-1 and TRBJ2-7, with 7 nucleotides matching TRBD2. The sequenced sample consisted of PBMCs. CDR3 bases: TGTGCCAGCAGTGACGTAGCGGGTATCTCCTACGAGCAGTACTTC. Protein sequence: CASSDVAGISYEQYF.